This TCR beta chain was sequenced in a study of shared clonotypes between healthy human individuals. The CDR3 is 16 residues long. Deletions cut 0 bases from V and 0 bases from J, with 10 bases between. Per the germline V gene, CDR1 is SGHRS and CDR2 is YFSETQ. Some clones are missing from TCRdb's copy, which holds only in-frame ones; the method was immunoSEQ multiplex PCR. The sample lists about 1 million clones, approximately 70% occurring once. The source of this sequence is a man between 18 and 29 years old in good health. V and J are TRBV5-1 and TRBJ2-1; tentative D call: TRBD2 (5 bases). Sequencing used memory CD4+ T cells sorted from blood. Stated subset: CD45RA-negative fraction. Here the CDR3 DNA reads TGCGCCAGCAGCTTGGAGCCACGGGGCTCCTACAATGAGCAGTTCTTC. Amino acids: CASSLEPRGSYNEQFF. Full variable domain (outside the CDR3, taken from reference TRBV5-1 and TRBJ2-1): KAGVTQTPRYLIKTRGQQVTLSCSPISGHRSVSWYQQTPGQGLQFLFEYFSETQRNKGNFPGRFSGRQFSNSRSEMNVSTLELGDSALYLCASSLEPRGSYNEQFFGPGTRLTVL.